These 26 T cell receptor beta chains were sequenced from one sample in a study of blood T cell repertoires in COVID-19. Produced via immunoSEQ multiplex PCR; TCRdb's table is partial and in-frame only. The sample includes about 98,000 clones, about nine tenths of them seen just once. Sample: peripheral blood. All receptors derive from a man over 45 with acute or convalescent COVID-19.

This clone was detected only once. The chain recombines TRBV6-1 with TRBJ1-2, with D maybe TRBD1 (5 bases). Germline loops: CDR1 MNHNS, CDR2 SASEGT. The CDR3 spans 13 residues. V dropped 3 bases and J dropped 4 bases, with 9 bases sitting between them. CDR3 sequence (DNA): TGTGCCAGCAGTGACGGACACCCCTATGGCTACACCTTC. Translating it yields CASSDGHPYGYTF.

This clone was picked up one time. The chain joins TRBV18 to TRBJ1-1; D gene uncertain. Germline CDR1 reads KGHSH; CDR2 reads LQKENI. V lost 2 bases and J lost 5, with 12 bases in between. This CDR3 is 14 amino acids long. The CDR3 DNA follows: TGTGCCAGCTCACCAGACATTTTAAGGACTGAAGCTTTCTTT. This gives the protein CASSPDILRTEAFF. Looking up the rest from reference TRBV18 and TRBJ1-1 gives the full variable domain: NAGVMQNPRHLVRRRGQEARLRCSPMKGHSHVYWYRQLPEEGLKFMVYLQKENIIDESGMPKERFSAEFPKEGPSILRIQQVVRGDSAAYFCASSPDILRTEAFFGQGTRLTVV.

V and J are TRBV4-1 and TRBJ1-2, with unresolved D. This CDR3 region has 14 residues. V was cut by 0 bases and J by 4 bases, with 9 bases left in between. Germline lookup yields CDR1 MGHRA and CDR2 YSYEKL. The chain's CDR3 is CASSQEAGSYGYTF. The CDR3 DNA reads TGCGCCAGCAGCCAAGAAGCGGGGAGCTATGGCTACACCTTC.

The chain links TRBV9 to TRBJ1-1; 7 nucleotides match TRBD1. Germline lookup yields CDR1 SGDLS and CDR2 YYNGEE. The CDR3 consists of 14 residues. V lost 4 bases to trimming and J lost 5 bases; unmatched junction nucleotides: 8. The CDR3 loop is CASSKGDSRTEAFF. The DNA for the CDR3 is TGTGCCAGCAGCAAAGGGGACAGTAGGACTGAAGCTTTCTTT.

Only one count was recorded for this clone. The chain recombines TRBV5-8 with TRBJ2-3; 7 positions match TRBD1. The CDR3 has 15 residues. Losses at the gene ends were 4 bases for V and 0 bases for J; bases not matched to a gene: 5. CDR1 SGHTS and CDR2 YDEGEE come from the germline V gene. The CDR3 reads CASSIWDSSTDTQYF. The DNA of the CDR3 is TGTGCCAGCAGCATTTGGGACAGTAGCACAGATACGCAGTATTTT.

This clone was counted only a few times. The CDR3 DNA reads TGTGCCAGCAGCATGGGACAGGGTGGACTGTTTTTT. Translated: CASSMGQGGLFF. The rearrangement joins TRBV5-6 to TRBJ1-4, with 9 bases fitting TRBD1. The CDR3 has 12 residues. CDR1 is SGHDT and CDR2 is YYEEEE in the germline V gene. The V gene end was trimmed by 4 bases and the J gene end by 13 bases; junction bases not matched to a gene: 5.

The chain has TRBV29-1 and TRBJ2-2; 8 bases map to TRBD2. In germline, CDR1 is SQVTM, CDR2 ANQGSEA. There are 13 residues in the CDR3. J was trimmed by 5 bases and V by 4 bases; bases with no gene match: 3. This CDR3 is CSVGGLVTGELFF. DNA for the CDR3: TGCAGCGTTGGGGGACTAGTAACCGGGGAGCTGTTTTTT.

About this clone itself: The junction shows a germline mismatch at one end, possibly a read error. The chain uses TRBV9 and TRBJ2-1; 9 bases align to TRBD2. Germline values: CDR1 SGDLS, CDR2 YYNGEE. The CDR3 totals 19 residues. The CDR3 DNA reads as TGTGCCGGCAGCGTACCAGGAGCTAGCGGGGAGGGGACCTACAATGAGCAGTTCTTC. This sequence encodes CAGSVPGASGEGTYNEQFF.

This chain connects TRBV7-2 to TRBJ2-3, with 12 bases matching TRBD1. The CDR3 runs 16 residues. Germline V gives CDR1 SGHTA, CDR2 FQGNSA. V lost 6 bases and J lost 8; bases outside the gene matches: 12. The CDR3 DNA is TGTGCCAGCAGTCATCCCGGGACAGGGGGCCGAGGTACGCAGTATTTT. Amino acids: CASSHPGTGGRGTQYF. The full variable domain, rest sourced from reference TRBV7-2 and TRBJ2-3, is GAGVSQSPSNKVTEKGKDVELRCDPISGHTALYWYRQSLGQGLEFLIYFQGNSAPDKSGLPSDRFSAERTGGSVSTLTIQRTQQEDSAVYLCASSHPGTGGRGTQYFGPGTRLTVL.

This rearrangement joins TRBV5-4 to TRBJ1-6; possible D gene TRBD1, 6 bases. V dropped 2 bases and J dropped 9 bases, with 15 bases sitting between them. The CDR3 runs 15 residues. In germline, CDR1 is SGHNT, CDR2 YYREEE (reference sequence). The CDR3 coding sequence is TGTGCCAGCAGCTTCCAACAGGGTGGGGGTTCACCCCTCCACTTT. Amino acid sequence: CASSFQQGGGSPLHF.

The chain carries TRBV2 and TRBJ1-3; 8 bases fit TRBD1. V lost 6 bases, J lost 3 bases, and 4 bases stayed unmatched. The CDR3 has 14 residues. CDR1 is SNHLY, CDR2 FYNNEI, per germline. The CDR3 sequence is CASRPGQGGNTIYF. DNA for the CDR3: TGTGCCAGCAGACCCGGACAGGGTGGAAACACCATATATTTT.

The chain uses TRBV5-1 and TRBJ2-7; D might be TRBD1 (6 bases). V lost 4 bases, J lost 3 bases, and 14 bases lay in between. The CDR3 is made up of 14 amino acids. Per germline, CDR1 SGHRS and CDR2 YFSETQ. CDR3 coding DNA: TGCGCCAGCAGCGCATCCGGGACACGCTACGAGCAGTACTTC. Translated: CASSASGTRYEQYF.

The chain couples TRBV24-1 to TRBJ2-1, with D possibly TRBD2 on 7 matching bases. Trimming cost V 2 bases and J 6 bases, with 19 bases left between them. CDR3 length: 17 amino acids. The germline gives CDR1 KGHDR, CDR2 SFDVKD. CDR3 amino acids: CATSDSRGAGVGNEQFF. The CDR3 DNA reads TGTGCCACCAGTGATTCTCGGGGGGCAGGGGTAGGCAATGAGCAGTTCTTC.

This chain links TRBV5-1 with TRBJ2-2, with 15 bases matching TRBD2. Trimming at V came to 0 bases and at J to 7 bases, leaving 4 bases not matched to a gene. Germline assignment: CDR1 SGHRS and CDR2 YFSETQ. There are 17 residues in the CDR3. In nucleotides, the CDR3 is TGCGCCAGCAGCTTGGCGGGACTAGCGGGAGGTGGCGGGGAGCTGTTTTTT. It yields the protein CASSLAGLAGGGGELFF.

This chain links TRBV5-1 with TRBJ2-7; no clear D gene. V was pared by 4 bases and J by 0 bases, with 14 bases between. The germline CDR1 and CDR2 sequences are SGHRS and YFSETQ. The CDR3 loop spans 15 amino acids. Written as DNA, the CDR3 is TGCGCCAGCAGCCCCTATCCGATTAGCTCCTACGAGCAGTACTTC. This encodes CASSPYPISSYEQYF.

The CDR3 coding sequence is TGTGCCAGCAGCTACTCGACCGGGGCGGGGGAGCAGTTCTTC. Translating gives CASSYSTGAGEQFF. The rearrangement joins TRBV11-2 to TRBJ2-1; TRBD2 might be the D (6 bases). V was trimmed by 4 bases and J by 10 bases, leaving 17 bases between them. This CDR3 comprises 14 residues. Germline V gene sequence: CDR1 SGHAT, CDR2 FQNNGV.

The V gene is TRBV12-5, the J gene TRBJ2-5; D is uncertain. This CDR3 is built from 17 residues. Trimming cost V 7 bases and J 3 bases, with 24 bases left between them. CDR1 is LGHNT and CDR2 is FRNRAP in the germline V gene. The CDR3 nucleotides read TGTGCTAGTGCATTCAACCACCCCCTCTTAGCTGAAGAGACCCAGTACTTC. It translates to CASAFNHPLLAEETQYF.

V gene TRBV6-6 combines with J gene TRBJ1-5; D call uncertain. Germline lookup yields CDR1 MNHNY and CDR2 SVGAGI (reference sequence). CDR3 size: 13 residues. Trimming left V 10 bases short and J 0 bases short, with 10 bases between. In DNA, the CDR3 is TGTGCCACCCGAGACTATAGCAATCAGCCCCAGCATTTT. Translating it yields CATRDYSNQPQHF.

This chain links TRBV3-1 (or the pseudogene TRBV3-2) with TRBJ1-6; a weak D match, TRBD1 (6 bases). The CDR3 length is 14 residues. The germline V gene encodes CDR1 LGHDT and CDR2 YNNKEL (reference sequence). V was clipped by 3 bases and J by 5 bases, with 8 bases between them. The CDR3 loop is CASSHRTDNSPLHF. The CDR3 DNA reads as TGTGCCAGCAGCCACAGGACAGATAATTCACCCCTCCACTTT.

The chain has TRBV4-1 and TRBJ2-5; D uncertain. Germline V gene sequence: CDR1 MGHRA, CDR2 YSYEKL. This CDR3 contains 16 residues. Trimming took 0 bases from V and 5 from J, leaving 16 bases between them. CDR3 amino acids: CASSQEVGPPRETQYF. DNA of the CDR3: TGCGCCAGCAGCCAAGAAGTCGGTCCCCCCAGGGAGACCCAGTACTTC.

The chain couples TRBV10-2 to TRBJ1-6; 8 positions match TRBD1. The CDR3 has 15 residues. With 3 bases clipped from V and 7 bases from J, the junction kept 5 bases outside the gene matches. Germline V gene lookup returns CDR1 WSHSY and CDR2 SAAADI. CDR3 loop: CASSDTGGRNSPLHF. CDR3 bases: TGCGCCAGCAGTGATACAGGGGGTCGGAATTCACCCCTCCACTTT.

This chain links TRBV19 with TRBJ1-5; no clear D. CDR1 is LNHDA and CDR2 is SQIVND in the germline V gene (reference sequence). Trimming took 6 bases from V and 2 from J, leaving 5 bases between them. The CDR3 runs 12 residues. CDR3: CASRPGNQPQHF. The CDR3 DNA sequence: TGTGCCAGTAGACCGGGCAATCAGCCCCAGCATTTT. Drawing the rest from reference TRBV19 and TRBJ1-5, the complete variable domain is DGGITQSPKYLFRKEGQNVTLSCEQNLNHDAMYWYRQDPGQGLRLIYYSQIVNDFQKGDIAEGYSVSREKKESFPLTVTSAQKNPTAFYLCASRPGNQPQHFGDGTRLSIL.

The rearrangement uses TRBV5-6 and TRBJ2-5; D possibly corresponds to TRBD1 (5 bases). V was clipped by 4 bases and J by 0 bases, with 19 bases between them. Germline CDR1 and CDR2: SGHDT and YYEEEE. The CDR3 consists of 17 residues. The CDR3 loop reads CASSPPPVSRDQETQYF. The CDR3 DNA is TGTGCCAGCAGCCCGCCCCCTGTAAGCAGGGACCAAGAGACCCAGTACTTC.

The V and J genes are TRBV6-5 and TRBJ1-2; the D is unclear. V gave up 5 bases and J gave up 2 bases, with 12 bases separating them. This CDR3 comprises 14 residues. Germline values: CDR1 MNHEY, CDR2 SVGAGI. CDR3 coding DNA: TGTGCCAGCAGTATAGGGCGCGGGAACTATGGCTACACCTTC. Protein sequence: CASSIGRGNYGYTF.

The genes are TRBV11-1 and TRBJ2-1, with 12 bases that match TRBD2. This CDR3 has 15 amino acids. V was clipped by 5 bases and J by 10 bases; unmatched bases: 9. Germline CDR1 SGHAT, CDR2 FQDESV (reference sequence). Written as DNA, the CDR3 is TGTGCCAGCAGCCTGACTAGCGGGAGTGGCAAGGAGCAGTTCTTC. Amino acid sequence: CASSLTSGSGKEQFF.

J is TRBJ2-6 and V is TRBV2; tentative D call: TRBD2 (6 bases). The CDR3 consists of 16 residues. V was trimmed by 7 bases and J by 3 bases, leaving 16 bases between them. CDR1 and CDR2 (germline): SNHLY, FYNNEI. The CDR3 reads CASTSGGGVGANVLTF. For the CDR3, the DNA is TGTGCCAGCACTTCTGGTGGCGGGGTTGGGGCCAACGTCCTGACTTTC.